The 26 T cell receptor beta chains reported below all come from one sample, sequenced in a study of blood T cell repertoires in COVID-19. Produced via immunoSEQ multiplex PCR; TCRdb's table is partial and in-frame only. The data hold around 30,000 clones, with roughly 80% observed a single time. Sequenced: peripheral blood. The receptors stem from a woman in her seventies with acute or convalescent COVID-19.

The rearrangement uses TRBV28 and TRBJ2-4; 8 bases align to TRBD1. The CDR3 covers 18 residues. CDR1 MDHEN and CDR2 SYDVKM come from the germline V gene. J was trimmed by 1 base and V by 5 bases; bases with no gene match: 13. The CDR3 spells CASSPGGASDAAKNIQYF. The CDR3 DNA sequence: TGTGCCAGCAGTCCAGGGGGCGCGAGTGATGCGGCCAAAAACATTCAGTACTTC.

This chain links TRBV7-2 with TRBJ1-2; D might be TRBD1 (5 bases). The CDR3 extends over 14 amino acids. In germline, CDR1 is SGHTA, CDR2 FQGNSA. V lost 1 base, J lost 3 bases, and 9 bases lay in between. The CDR3 DNA reads as TGTGCCAGCAGCTTAGTGCGGGGCGACTATGGCTACACCTTC. Translated, it gives CASSLVRGDYGYTF.

The genes are TRBV28 and TRBJ1-1; D is undetermined. The V end was cut by 2 bases, the J end by 1 base, with 14 bases between. The CDR3 has 16 amino acids. The germline gives CDR1 MDHEN, CDR2 SYDVKM. The DNA for the CDR3 is TGTGCCAGCAGTTTAATTACGAGCGTTGGGAACACTGAAGCTTTCTTT. The encoded protein is CASSLITSVGNTEAFF.

The V gene is TRBV2, the J gene TRBJ1-1; TRBD1 matches 10 bases. CDR1 and CDR2 (germline): SNHLY, FYNNEI. J was trimmed by 5 bases and V by 4 bases; bases with no gene match: 4. The CDR3 totals 14 residues. CDR3 sequence: CASSAGTGVTEAFF. The CDR3 DNA reads as TGTGCCAGCAGTGCGGGGACAGGGGTTACTGAAGCTTTCTTT.

This clone has ten or more counts. The chain links TRBV5-1 to TRBJ2-7; D ambiguous. Germline V lookup: CDR1 SGHRS, CDR2 YFSETQ. CDR3 size: 13 residues. The V end lost 4 bases, the J end lost 2 bases, and 10 bases lay between the germline ends. CDR3 nucleotides: TGCGCCAGCAGCCCATCGGCGGCCTACGAGCAGTACTTC. Translated: CASSPSAAYEQYF.

The V gene is TRBV19, the J gene TRBJ1-2, with 8 bases lining up with TRBD1. CDR3 size: 13 residues. The germline gives CDR1 LNHDA, CDR2 SQIVND (reference sequence). With 7 bases clipped from V and 5 bases from J, the junction kept 6 bases outside the gene matches. Here the CDR3 DNA reads TGTGCCAGTACGGAACAGGGGGATTATGGCTACACCTTC. Its protein product is CASTEQGDYGYTF.

The rearrangement uses TRBV27 and TRBJ2-2; 9 bases are a match to TRBD1. Germline CDR1 is MNHEY and CDR2 is SMNVEV (reference sequence). This CDR3 is 15 amino acids long. V was pared by 6 bases and J by 4 bases, with 6 bases of the junction left unmatched. The CDR3 coding sequence is TGTGCCAGCAGGAGACAGGGGGAAGGCACCGGGGAGCTGTTTTTT. This encodes CASRRQGEGTGELFF.

This clone was counted between two and nine times. The V call is TRBV16, the J call TRBJ2-3, with 10 bases identical to TRBD1. Germline V CDR1 and CDR2: KGHSY, FQNENV. V dropped 0 bases and J dropped 3; count of bases not matched to a gene: 9. This CDR3 has 18 amino acids. The CDR3 bases are TGTGCCAGCAGCCAATCGATTGTTTGGGACAGGGGTACAGATACGCAGTATTTT. This sequence encodes CASSQSIVWDRGTDTQYF.

The V and J genes are TRBV12-3 or TRBV12-4 and TRBJ1-1; D gene ambiguous. The CDR3 runs 13 residues. Trimming left V 2 bases short and J 1 base short, with 5 bases between. CDR3 coding DNA: TGTGCCAGCAGTTTACAGGCGAACACTGAAGCTTTCTTT. Translating gives CASSLQANTEAFF.

The chain has TRBV6-2 or TRBV6-3 and TRBJ2-3; weak D call: TRBD2 (6 bases). V was trimmed by 2 bases and J by 1 base, leaving 13 bases between them. The germline V gene has CDR1 MNHEY and CDR2 SVGEGT. CDR3 size: 16 residues. The CDR3 region has the DNA TGTGCCAGCAGTTACGGGAGGTCCGAGGGCACAGATACGCAGTATTTT. Encoded protein: CASSYGRSEGTDTQYF.

This clone has a single count. The rearrangement links TRBV2 to TRBJ2-5; the D gene is possibly TRBD1 (6 bases). The CDR3 totals 14 residues. The germline CDR1 and CDR2 sequences are SNHLY and FYNNEI. V dropped 7 bases and J dropped 0 bases, with 12 bases sitting between them. The CDR3 DNA sequence: TGTGCCAGCACTTGGGACATCTACCAAGAGACCCAGTACTTC. This gives the protein CASTWDIYQETQYF.

The chain is built from TRBV11-2 and TRBJ1-6; D possibly corresponds to TRBD1 (6 bases). Germline-derived CDR1 and CDR2 are SGHAT and FQNNGV. Trimming removed 5 bases at V and 6 bases at J, with 8 bases between. The CDR3 spans 13 residues. The CDR3 reads CASSQDSNSPLHF. In DNA, the CDR3 is TGTGCCAGCAGCCAGGACAGTAATTCACCCCTCCACTTT.

V is TRBV28 and J is TRBJ2-7, with D tentatively TRBD2 (6 bases). This CDR3 region has 16 residues. V was cut by 2 bases and J by 5 bases, with 19 bases left in between. Germline-derived CDR1 and CDR2 are MDHEN and SYDVKM. CDR3 sequence (DNA): TGTGCCAGCAGTTTACATGGGGCGGGAAAAGCTGACGAGCAGTACTTC. This translates into CASSLHGAGKADEQYF.

The V and J genes are TRBV9 and TRBJ1-1; D is unresolved. The CDR3 sequence is 15 residues long. V was clipped by 3 bases and J by 2 bases, with 14 bases between them. Germline V CDR1 and CDR2: SGDLS, YYNGEE. The CDR3 reads CASSGESGGNTEAFF. CDR3 sequence (DNA): TGTGCCAGCAGCGGGGAGTCAGGCGGAAACACTGAAGCTTTCTTT. Filled out from reference TRBV9 and TRBJ1-1, the complete variable domain reads DSGVTQTPKHLITATGQRVTLRCSPRSGDLSVYWYQQSLDQGLQFLIQYYNGEERAKGNILERFSAQQFPDLHSELNLSSLELGDSALYFCASSGESGGNTEAFFGQGTRLTVV.

This clone was observed a handful of times. The rearrangement uses TRBV7-5 and TRBJ2-3; the table calls TRBD1, which could not be checked here. TRBV7-5 is recorded as a pseudogene. This CDR3 region has 16 residues. CDR3 sequence: CARSLGGGQGTDTQYF. The CDR3, as DNA: TGTGCCAGAAGCTTAGGAGGGGGCCAGGGCACAGATACGCAGTATTTT.

This clone was seen just once. The chain is built from TRBV19 and TRBJ2-1; 8 bases line up with TRBD2. The CDR3 spans 15 residues. Germline values: CDR1 LNHDA, CDR2 SQIVND (reference sequence). V was clipped by 1 base and J by 5 bases; unmatched bases: 4. Written as DNA, the CDR3 is TGTGCCAGTAGTATAGCCACGGGAGGGAACAATGAGCAGTTCTTC. It translates to CASSIATGGNNEQFF. The whole variable domain, filled in from reference TRBV19 and TRBJ2-1, reads DGGITQSPKYLFRKEGQNVTLSCEQNLNHDAMYWYRQDPGQGLRLIYYSQIVNDFQKGDIAEGYSVSREKKESFPLTVTSAQKNPTAFYLCASSIATGGNNEQFFGPGTRLTVL.

The V call is TRBV28, the J call TRBJ1-5; D may be TRBD1 (6 bases). This CDR3 comprises 15 residues. V lost 1 base and J lost 7, with 14 bases in between. CDR1 is MDHEN and CDR2 is SYDVKM in the germline V gene. CDR3 sequence: CASSLLTGTLQPQHF. Written as DNA, the CDR3 is TGTGCCAGCAGTTTATTGACCGGGACACTCCAGCCCCAGCATTTT.

The chain combines TRBV5-4 with TRBJ2-7; a weak D match, TRBD2 (5 bases). CDR1 SGHNT and CDR2 YYREEE come from the germline V gene (reference sequence). The CDR3 is made up of 16 amino acids. The V end was cut by 7 bases, the J end by 2 bases, with 22 bases between. The CDR3 DNA sequence: TGTGCCAGCGGACCCCGCGGGCGTATCTTAACCTACGAGCAGTACTTC. Amino acid sequence: CASGPRGRILTYEQYF.

The chain combines TRBV5-6 with TRBJ1-1, with D uncertain. V lost 4 bases and J 0 bases, leaving 10 bases between the germline ends. The germline V gene has CDR1 SGHDT and CDR2 YYEEEE. The CDR3 spans 14 residues. CDR3: CASSRLYLNTEAFF. The CDR3 DNA sequence: TGTGCCAGCAGCCGCCTATACTTGAACACTGAAGCTTTCTTT.

The rearrangement links TRBV7-2 to TRBJ2-3; D not certain. The CDR3 spans 13 residues. V was shortened by 2 bases and J by 5 bases, with 8 bases between the two germline ends. Germline lookup yields CDR1 SGHTA and CDR2 FQGNSA. In DNA form, the CDR3 reads TGTGCCAGCAGCTTAAAACTCCAAGATACGCAGTATTTT. This codes for CASSLKLQDTQYF. Variable domain in full (rest from reference TRBV7-2 and TRBJ2-3): GAGVSQSPSNKVTEKGKDVELRCDPISGHTALYWYRQSLGQGLEFLIYFQGNSAPDKSGLPSDRFSAERTGGSVSTLTIQRTQQEDSAVYLCASSLKLQDTQYFGPGTRLTVL.

The chain recombines TRBV2 with TRBJ1-1; tentatively, D is TRBD1 (5 bases). This CDR3 contains 14 residues. Germline CDR1 is SNHLY and CDR2 is FYNNEI. Trimming pared 2 bases from V and 6 bases from J, leaving 13 bases between. This CDR3 reads CASSEPGTRAEAFF. The CDR3 coding sequence is TGTGCCAGCAGTGAACCAGGGACTCGCGCTGAAGCTTTCTTT.

The rearrangement uses TRBV2 and TRBJ2-5; perhaps TRBD2 as D (6 bases). V was cut by 2 bases and J by 6 bases, with 16 bases left in between. The germline CDR1 and CDR2 sequences are SNHLY and FYNNEI. The length of the CDR3 is 15 residues. The CDR3 is CASSEITGVMKTQYF. CDR3 nucleotides: TGTGCCAGCAGTGAAATTACGGGAGTTATGAAGACCCAGTACTTC.

On this clone itself: This same CDR3 is encoded by further DNA sequences in the sample. J is TRBJ2-1 and V is TRBV7-2; 11 bases fit TRBD2. The CDR3 loop spans 15 amino acids. Germline trimming cut 5 bases from V and 6 bases from J; bases unmatched to any gene: 6. In germline, CDR1 is SGHTA, CDR2 FQGNSA. Written as DNA, the CDR3 is TGTGCCAGCAGCCTTCTAGCGGGAGGAGGCAATGAGCAGTTCTTC. Translating gives CASSLLAGGGNEQFF.

The rearrangement uses TRBV3-1 (or the pseudogene TRBV3-2) and TRBJ2-5; TRBD2 agrees at 8 bases. CDR1 LGHDT and CDR2 YNNKEL come from the germline V gene (reference sequence). The length of the CDR3 is 13 residues. Unmatched junction bases numbered 2, after V lost 1 base and J lost 7 bases. CDR3 loop: CASSQARGGTQYF. Here the CDR3 DNA reads TGTGCCAGCAGCCAAGCTCGGGGGGGGACCCAGTACTTC.

The chain recombines TRBV11-2 with TRBJ2-6, with 8 bases matching TRBD1. The CDR3 covers 16 residues. The V gene's germline CDR1 is SGHAT and CDR2 FQNNGV. The junction had 4 bases not matched to a gene; V was cut back by 4 bases and J by 2 bases. The CDR3 DNA is TGTGCCAGCAGCTCCTGGACAGGGACTGGGGCCAACGTCCTGACTTTC. The encoded protein is CASSSWTGTGANVLTF.

The V gene is TRBV5-1, the J gene TRBJ2-2, with D possibly TRBD1 on 5 matching bases. V was clipped by 0 bases and J by 8 bases, with 17 bases between them. The CDR3 spans 16 residues. CDR1 SGHRS and CDR2 YFSETQ come from the germline V gene. DNA of the CDR3: TGCGCCAGCAGCTTGGTAGTATCTCAGGGAACTGGGGAGCTGTTTTTT. This gives the protein CASSLVVSQGTGELFF. Together with reference TRBV5-1 and TRBJ2-2, the CDR3 gives the full variable domain: KAGVTQTPRYLIKTRGQQVTLSCSPISGHRSVSWYQQTPGQGLQFLFEYFSETQRNKGNFPGRFSGRQFSNSRSEMNVSTLELGDSALYLCASSLVVSQGTGELFFGEGSRLTVL.